This TCR beta chain was observed in a study of blood T cell repertoires in COVID-19 (TCRdb year 2020). Describing the broader study: Samples covering the acute and convalescent phases of COVID-19 were provided by collaborators in the United States, Italy and Spain. A freely available public database, intended as a resource for researchers studying the immune response to SARS-CoV-2, is where the repertoires were released. Where available, HLA class I and class II types were taken from metadata supplied by the sample provider and were not determined by assay-based typing. Samples were obtained from the ongoing ImmuneRACE study (first 160 participants) and from over 1,000 subjects provided by 6 global collaborators. The prospective study material was composed of cDNA or gDNA derived from T cells, B-cell-depleted T cells, or PBMCs. Subjects who had been exposed to COVID-19, were actively infected with it, or had recovered from it provided the deeply sampled blood TCRbeta repertoires that made up the dataset. The sample metadata nearly always contained a de-identified subject ID, COVID-19 status, age in years and sex. Results and caveats for the whole study, not just this receptor: How much clinical and demographic metadata was included differed by source and by participant, and the metadata was provided uncurated.

Taken from cysteine to phenylalanine, the CDR3 has 16 residues. The sequence is cut down to CDR3 DNA, 48 bases in frame from base 1. Between the V and J ends, shortened by 3 bases and 0 bases respectively, the junction contains 12 bases. CDR1 and CDR2 are drawn from the germline V gene: SNHLY, FYNNEI. TCRbeta CDR3 regions were amplified from genomic DNA using the immunoSEQ Assay, a bias-controlled multiplex PCR. In the authors' own workflow: The number of nucleated cells in each sample was estimated by amplification of reference gene primers within the assay. To quantify the absolute abundance of each unique TCRbeta CDR3 rearrangement, sequence reads were collapsed and filtered. For each sample, productive Simpson clonality was calculated as the square root of Simpson's diversity index over productive rearrangements. TCRdb took over this immuneACCESS table, retaining in-frame rearrangements with V and J assigned. Such tables are incomplete; in checked studies, under half of the missing clones stem from an unresolved V gene, and the remainder is unexplained. For V, J and clone size, that table is used; D and trimming come from the DNA. A total of 250,000 or so clones appear in this sample, approximately 86% of them only once. Of the sample, about 2% falls within the top ten clones.

Whole blood was collected in K2EDTA tubes by collaborating institutions according to the institutions' own protocols. For TCRbeta analysis, collaborator samples were shipped as frozen whole blood, as isolated PBMCs, or as DNA extracted from either sample type. A word on this clone: Its specific antigen is unknown. No per-base quality is available; no much larger clone lies one base away.

The chain was built from TRBV2 and TRBJ2-1; the D gene identity is not certain. Sequencing used peripheral blood. The clonotype comes from a man aged 25 to 40 with active or convalescent COVID-19. The sequenced DNA: TGTGCCAGCAGTGACCTCGCGAGGAGCTCCTACAATGAGCAGTTCTTC. Its translation reads: CASSDLARSSYNEQFF. The reference TRBV2 and TRBJ2-1 proteins fill in what lies around the CDR3, so the full variable domain reads EPEVTQTPSHQVTQMGQEVILRCVPISNHLYFYWYRQILGQKVEFLVSFYNNEISEKSEIFDDQFSVERPDGSNFTLKIRSTKLEDSAMYFCASSDLARSSYNEQFFGPGTRLTVL.